One and the same sample provided the 26 T cell receptor beta chains below, sequenced in a study of CD8 T cells in Susac syndrome. An amount of RNA that ranged from about 0.45 to 1 ug was reverse transcribed with random hexamers. Using its own MiXCR run on the immunoSEQ multiplex PCR reads, TCRdb lists one record per CDR3 protein. The table records about 240,000 distinct CDR3 sequences, around 96% of them present only once. Input material: CD4+ T cells from PBMCs. Every receptor here comes from a human donor with Susac syndrome.

The chain is built from TRBV7-2 and TRBJ2-3; no clear D. Trimming took 1 base from V and 5 from J, leaving 13 bases between them. The CDR3 runs to 15 residues. Per the germline V gene, CDR1 is SGHTA and CDR2 is FQGNSA. CDR3 in DNA: TGTGCCAGCAGCTTAGGTGGCACCCTGATAGATACGCAGTATTTT. Translated: CASSLGGTLIDTQYF.

This clonotype has only one observation. This chain connects TRBV20-1 to TRBJ2-7; 14 bases align to TRBD2. Germline V lookup: CDR1 DFQATT, CDR2 SNEGSKA (reference sequence). The CDR3 sequence is 17 residues long. With V trimmed by 1 base and J by 3 bases, 8 bases remained unmatched. The CDR3 here is CSARAVGTSGRGYEQYF. The CDR3 nucleotides read TGCAGTGCTAGAGCAGTCGGGACTAGCGGGAGAGGCTACGAGCAGTACTTC.

The chain recombines TRBV2 with TRBJ2-7; D gene unclear. The CDR3 has 15 amino acids. Trimming cost V 6 bases and J 2 bases, with 17 bases left between them. CDR1 SNHLY and CDR2 FYNNEI come from the germline V gene. Here the CDR3 reads CASSPTLDGPYEQYF. CDR3 bases: TGTGCCAGCAGCCCTACACTCGACGGACCCTACGAGCAGTACTTC.

The chain couples TRBV3-1 to TRBJ2-2; TRBD1 matches 7 bases. The CDR3 extends over 15 amino acids. Germline V lookup: CDR1 LGHDT, CDR2 YNNKEL (reference sequence). V lost 0 bases, J lost 7 bases, and 5 bases stayed unmatched. CDR3 protein: CASSQDRGTIGELFF. The CDR3 DNA follows: TGTGCCAGCAGCCAAGACAGGGGGACGATCGGGGAGCTGTTTTTT.

The chain couples TRBV28 to TRBJ2-3; 7 bases map to TRBD2. This CDR3 is built from 15 residues. Per the germline V gene, CDR1 is MDHEN and CDR2 is SYDVKM. The ends lost 5 bases at V and 2 bases at J; junction bases unmatched: 7. The CDR3 sequence is CASSQTSSYTDTQYF. CDR3 sequence (DNA): TGTGCCAGCAGTCAGACTAGCAGTTACACAGATACGCAGTATTTT.

The J gene is TRBJ1-2, the V gene TRBV11-2; a weak D match, TRBD1 (5 bases). The CDR3 covers 14 residues. Germline V CDR1 and CDR2: SGHAT, FQNNGV. Trimming cost V 6 bases and J 2 bases, with 13 bases left between them. CDR3 in amino acids: CASSQLGANYGYTF. As DNA, the CDR3 is TGTGCCAGCAGTCAACTCGGGGCAAACTATGGCTACACCTTC.

The chain is built from TRBV30 and TRBJ1-2; D perhaps matches TRBD1 (6 bases). The CDR3 sequence is 12 residues long. Per the germline V gene, CDR1 is GTSNPN and CDR2 is SVGIG (reference sequence). V shed 0 bases and J shed 7 bases, with 9 bases lying between them. CDR3 nucleotides: TGTGCCTGGAGTGTATACAGGGTTGGCTACACCTTC. Its protein is CAWSVYRVGYTF.

The chain joins TRBV5-1 to TRBJ1-1; D remains ambiguous. CDR1 and CDR2 (germline): SGHRS, YFSETQ. The length of the CDR3 is 14 residues. V was pared by 7 bases and J by 0 bases, with 13 bases between. CDR3 DNA: TGCGCCAGCGCCAAGGACCTTGTGAACACTGAAGCTTTCTTT. It yields the protein CASAKDLVNTEAFF.

This chain uses TRBV5-4 with TRBJ2-3, with D possibly being TRBD1 (6 bases). From germline, CDR1 is SGHNT and CDR2 YYREEE (reference sequence). The V end was cut by 4 bases, the J end by 4 bases, with 13 bases between. The CDR3 runs to 14 residues. CDR3: CASSDTQGSDTQYF. The CDR3 DNA reads TGTGCCAGCAGCGATACACAGGGTTCAGATACGCAGTATTTT.

This chain uses TRBV19 with TRBJ1-2; D call uncertain. V was shortened by 3 bases and J by 8 bases, with 13 bases between the two germline ends. CDR1 and CDR2 (germline): LNHDA, SQIVND (reference sequence). The CDR3 totals 13 residues. The CDR3 protein is CASSIQGSRGYTF. The CDR3 DNA is TGTGCCAGTAGTATCCAAGGGAGTCGGGGCTACACCTTC.

This chain's CDR3 is CSARVTSGAYYNEQFF. As DNA, the CDR3 is TGCAGTGCTAGAGTTACTAGCGGGGCATACTACAATGAGCAGTTCTTC. The rearrangement uses TRBV20-1 and TRBJ2-1; TRBD2 aligns across 10 bases. Germline loops: CDR1 DFQATT, CDR2 SNEGSKA (reference sequence). With V trimmed by 1 base and J by 3 bases, 6 bases remained unmatched. The CDR3 spans 16 residues.

The rearrangement joins TRBV12-3 or TRBV12-4 to TRBJ2-7, with 10 nucleotides matching TRBD2. The length of the CDR3 is 17 residues. V shed 5 bases, J shed 2 bases, and the junction held 12 bases outside the gene matches. This CDR3 is CASSRDLPSGGTYEQYF. The CDR3 DNA reads TGTGCCAGCAGTCGCGACCTCCCTAGCGGGGGTACCTACGAGCAGTACTTC.

The J gene is TRBJ2-5, the V gene TRBV14, with 10 bases lining up with TRBD2. CDR3 length: 17 amino acids. V lost 4 bases, J lost 1 base, and 9 bases stayed unmatched. Germline values: CDR1 SGHDN, CDR2 FVKESK. The CDR3 loop reads CASSRLGLAEGQETQYF. The CDR3 DNA is TGTGCCAGCAGCCGGCTCGGACTAGCGGAAGGCCAAGAGACCCAGTACTTC.

The chain recombines TRBV24-1 with TRBJ2-5, with a tentative D call TRBD2 (5 bases). The germline V and J ends were trimmed by 4 bases and 4 bases, with 12 bases remaining between them. The CDR3 is 14 amino acids. Germline V CDR1 and CDR2: KGHDR, SFDVKD. CDR3 coding DNA: TGTGCCACCAGTGACCCGACTATTGGAGAGACCCAGTACTTC. This gives the protein CATSDPTIGETQYF.

This CDR3 reads CASSFGGPNQPQHF. In DNA, the CDR3 is TGTGCCAGCAGCTTCGGGGGGCCAAATCAGCCCCAGCATTTT. V usage is TRBV7-9 and J usage is TRBJ1-5; D might be TRBD1 (6 bases). The CDR3 totals 14 residues. With 3 bases removed from V and 4 bases from J, the gap between germline ends came to 10 bases. CDR1 and CDR2 (germline): SEHNR, FQNEAQ (reference sequence).

V and J are TRBV29-1 and TRBJ1-1; TRBD1 might be the D (6 bases). This CDR3 comprises 12 residues. With 4 bases removed from V and 6 bases from J, the gap between germline ends came to 12 bases. Germline-derived CDR1 and CDR2 are SQVTM and ANQGSEA. The CDR3 DNA follows: TGCAGCGTTGTCCCCAGGGGATCTGAAGCTTTCTTT. This encodes CSVVPRGSEAFF.

The gene calls are TRBV15 and TRBJ1-5; no clear D. Trimming stripped 5 bases from V and 6 bases from J, with 14 bases between. The CDR3 totals 14 residues. Per germline, CDR1 LNHNV and CDR2 YYDKDF (reference sequence). The CDR3 bases are TGTGCCACCAGCTGGATGGGGTCGGGTCAGCCCCAGCATTTT. Residues: CATSWMGSGQPQHF.

The rearrangement joins TRBV11-3 to TRBJ2-5; 14 bases are shared with TRBD2. The CDR3 has 19 amino acids. V gave up 1 base and J gave up 5 bases; unmatched junction bases: 12. CDR1 is SGHNT and CDR2 is YENEEA in the germline V gene. The CDR3 here is CASSLVLLGLAGERETQYF. CDR3 bases: TGTGCCAGCAGCTTAGTGCTCCTGGGACTAGCGGGAGAGCGTGAGACCCAGTACTTC. The whole variable domain, remainder taken from reference TRBV11-3 and TRBJ2-5, is EAGVVQSPRYKIIEKKQPVAFWCNPISGHNTLYWYLQNLGQGPELLIRYENEEAVDDSQLPKDRFSAERLKGVDSTLKIQPAELGDSAVYLCASSLVLLGLAGERETQYFGPGTRLLVL.

This clonotype has a single count. The gene calls are TRBV25-1 and TRBJ2-1; 11 bases map to TRBD2. CDR3 length: 15 amino acids. Germline V gives CDR1 MGHDK, CDR2 SYGVNS. V gave up 8 bases and J gave up 5 bases; unmatched junction bases: 8. The CDR3 nucleotides read TGTGCCAGCGCCCAACTAGCGGGAGTGAACAATGAGCAGTTCTTC. This translates into CASAQLAGVNNEQFF.

The rearrangement uses TRBV30 and TRBJ1-1; D is undetermined. Per the germline V gene, CDR1 is GTSNPN and CDR2 is SVGIG (reference sequence). Trimming cost V 0 bases and J 7 bases, with 18 bases left between them. CDR3 length: 15 residues. CDR3 in amino acids: CAWSVQVARGGEAFF. The CDR3 nucleotides are TGTGCCTGGAGTGTACAAGTAGCCCGAGGTGGTGAAGCTTTCTTT.

The table lists this clonotype with a count of one. The chain links TRBV6-6 to TRBJ2-5; tentatively, D is TRBD2 (6 bases). The CDR3 totals 15 residues. V was pared by 2 bases and J by 4 bases, with 14 bases between. The germline CDR1 and CDR2 sequences are MNHNY and SVGAGI (reference sequence). The CDR3 loop reads CASSYRQWDSETQYF. CDR3 bases: TGTGCCAGCAGTTACCGGCAGTGGGACTCAGAGACCCAGTACTTC.

The rearrangement links TRBV4-1 to TRBJ2-3, with 10 positions matching TRBD2. V lost 1 base to trimming and J lost 0 bases; unmatched junction nucleotides: 7. Germline-derived CDR1 and CDR2 are MGHRA and YSYEKL. The CDR3 sequence is 18 residues long. The CDR3 spells CASSQVRTSGVSTDTQYF. In DNA form, the CDR3 reads TGCGCCAGCAGCCAAGTTCGTACTAGCGGGGTTAGCACAGATACGCAGTATTTT.

A single count supports this clonotype. The chain is built from TRBV21-1 and TRBJ1-4; TRBD1 is the table's D call, not checked against the DNA. TRBV21-1 is a pseudogene segment. The CDR3 is 13 amino acids. CDR3 amino acids: CASRNRGNEKLFF. In DNA form, the CDR3 reads TGTGCCAGCAGAAACAGGGGTAATGAAAAACTGTTTTTT.

This clonotype was found a few times. The chain uses TRBV3-1 and TRBJ1-2, with TRBD1 as a possible D gene (5 bases). The CDR3 covers 12 residues. Germline V CDR1 and CDR2: LGHDT, YNNKEL (reference sequence). Trimming cost V 2 bases and J 5 bases, with 6 bases left between them. The CDR3 DNA reads TGTGCCAGCAGCCAAAGGGGTTATGGCTACACCTTC. It yields the protein CASSQRGYGYTF. Full variable domain (remainder filled in from reference TRBV3-1 and TRBJ1-2): DTAVSQTPKYLVTQMGNDKSIKCEQNLGHDTMYWYKQDSKKFLKIMFSYNNKELIINETVPNRFSPKSPDKAHLNLHINSLELGDSAVYFCASSQRGYGYTFGSGTRLTVV.

This chain joins TRBV2 and TRBJ1-1; no clear D. The CDR3 contains 10 residues. The germline V and J ends were trimmed by 6 bases and 1 base, with 0 bases remaining between them. Germline V lookup: CDR1 SNHLY, CDR2 FYNNEI. CDR3 DNA: TGTGCCAGCAGGAACACTGAAGCTTTCTTT. Protein sequence: CASRNTEAFF. Combining the CDR3 with reference TRBV2 and TRBJ1-1 gives the whole variable domain EPEVTQTPSHQVTQMGQEVILRCVPISNHLYFYWYRQILGQKVEFLVSFYNNEISEKSEIFDDQFSVERPDGSNFTLKIRSTKLEDSAMYFCASRNTEAFFGQGTRLTVV.

In its sample, this clonotype was seen once. This chain connects TRBV3-1 to TRBJ2-7; 7 bases map to TRBD2. The germline CDR1 and CDR2 sequences are LGHDT and YNNKEL (reference sequence). The CDR3 is 14 amino acids. Trimming took 3 bases from V and 3 from J; bases not matched to a gene: 5. The CDR3 is CASSQASGCYEQYF. The DNA of the CDR3 is TGTGCCAGCAGCCAGGCTAGCGGATGCTACGAGCAGTACTTC.